This section outlines one T cell receptor (beta chain) sequence together with its context. Trimming stripped 7 bases from V and 7 bases from J, with 19 bases between. The germline gives CDR1 SEHNR, CDR2 FQNEAQ (reference sequence). The CDR3 spans 15 residues. As handled by the study authors: Scientists estimated how many nucleated cells there were by amplifying reference gene primers. TCRdb's table, derived via immunoSEQ multiplex PCR, lists solely in-frame clones and lacks some. V and J calls and clone size follow that table, whereas D and trimming were derived from the DNA. The sample shows some 200,000 clones, about 85% of them seen only once. This entry comes from a study of blood T cell repertoires in COVID-19. Study background: Acute and convalescent COVID-19 samples came from the United States, Italy and Spain. T cells, B-cell-depleted T cells, or PBMCs provided the cDNA or gDNA that served as material.

The rearrangement uses TRBV7-9 and TRBJ1-4, with no clear D. The clonotype comes from a woman between 55 and 75 years old who had recovered from COVID-19. Sequencing was carried out using peripheral blood. The CDR3, as DNA: TGTGCCAGCACCCCAAGCAGACGAGGGTTTGAAAAACTGTTTTTT. The encoded protein is CASTPSRRGFEKLFF. Combining the CDR3 with reference TRBV7-9 and TRBJ1-4 gives the whole variable domain DTGVSQNPRHKITKRGQNVTFRCDPISEHNRLYWYRQTLGQGPEFLTYFQNEAQLEKSRLLSDRFSAERPKGSFSTLEIQRTEQGDSAMYLCASTPSRRGFEKLFFGSGTQLSVL.